The 14 T cell receptor beta chains in this list originate from one sample, sequenced in a study of CD8 T cells in ankylosing spondylitis (TCRdb year 2017). Their specific antigens are unknown. Receptors were amplified or captured by 5' RACE. TCRdb lists the instrument as Illumina HiSeq 2500. Using fastp trimming at Q25 and MiXCR clonotype assembly, TCRdb reanalyzed the public sequencing data and kept in-frame beta chains. Each entry merges the rows of one CDR3 protein and shows their most common DNA and genes. For this sample the table gives about 330,000 distinct CDR3 sequences, of which 8% were detected only once. Roughly 15% of the sample goes to the ten largest clones. What the work shows at the level of the full study, not this receptor alone: A TCR beta motif of fewer than 10 highly homologous amino acid variants appeared characteristic of blood from ankylosing spondylitis patients.

The sequenced sample consisted of blood, either unsorted or a sorted T cell fraction (not recorded which). These receptors were obtained from a male donor with ankylosing spondylitis.

This clonotype was picked up many times. The chain joins TRBV4-1 to TRBJ2-3; D is possibly TRBD2 (6 bases). V lost 1 base, J lost 6 bases, and 20 bases lay in between. This CDR3 has 17 residues. Per the germline V gene, CDR1 is MGHRA and CDR2 is YSYEKL. CDR3 in amino acids: CASSQAARESGRDTQYF. CDR3 in DNA: TGCGCCAGCAGCCAAGCTGCCCGGGAGTCGGGTCGTGATACGCAGTATTTT.

This clonotype was counted at least ten times. The V and J genes are TRBV28 and TRBJ1-4; unclear D gene. Trimming removed 8 bases at V and 0 bases at J, with 10 bases between. The germline V gene encodes CDR1 MDHEN and CDR2 SYDVKM. The CDR3 has 14 residues. In DNA, the CDR3 is TGTGCCAGCGGACGGCCTGCAACTAATGAAAAACTGTTTTTT. Translating gives CASGRPATNEKLFF.

V and J are TRBV5-1 and TRBJ2-2; 8 nucleotides align to TRBD1. The V segment lost 6 bases and the J segment 0 bases; nucleotides outside the gene matches: 4. CDR3 size: 15 residues. Germline V gene data show CDR1 as SGHRS and CDR2 as YFSETQ. In nucleotides, the CDR3 is TGCGCCAGCACCCTGACAGGGGCGAACACCGGGGAGCTGTTTTTT. Its protein is CASTLTGANTGELFF.

Written as DNA, the CDR3 is TGCAGCGTTGGGGAGAGGACCGGGGAGCTGTTTTTT. As protein: CSVGERTGELFF. The V call is TRBV29-1, the J call TRBJ2-2; tentatively, D is TRBD2 (5 bases). CDR1 and CDR2 (germline): SQVTM, ANQGSEA. CDR3 length: 12 residues. Trimming took off 4 bases at V and 5 bases at J, with 8 bases between the two ends.

This clonotype has a count of ten or more. This chain connects TRBV20-1 to TRBJ2-3, with D possibly being TRBD2 (6 bases). The CDR3 sequence is 14 residues long. Per germline, CDR1 DFQATT and CDR2 SNEGSKA (reference sequence). Trimming left V 6 bases short and J 5 bases short, with 18 bases between. The CDR3 sequence is CSAPPLLGGDTQYF. The DNA of the CDR3 is TGCAGTGCCCCGCCCCTTTTGGGGGGAGATACGCAGTATTTT.

The chain has TRBV5-1 and TRBJ1-1, with 7 positions matching TRBD1. This CDR3 is built from 14 residues. V lost 4 bases, J lost 4 bases, and 7 bases stayed unmatched. Germline loops: CDR1 SGHRS, CDR2 YFSETQ. The chain's CDR3 is CASSLDREATEAFF. The DNA of the CDR3 is TGCGCCAGCAGCCTCGACAGGGAGGCCACTGAAGCTTTCTTT.

This clonotype was observed a few times. The rearrangement uses TRBV11-2 and TRBJ1-2; 8 nucleotides match TRBD1. The CDR3 loop spans 21 amino acids. CDR1 SGHAT and CDR2 FQNNGV come from the germline V gene. Trimming at V came to 3 bases and at J to 6 bases, leaving 27 bases not matched to a gene. CDR3 loop: CASSFGHLFGTGNNPGDGYTF. Written as DNA, the CDR3 is TGTGCCAGCAGCTTCGGACATCTGTTCGGGACAGGTAATAATCCCGGTGATGGCTACACCTTC.

This clonotype was seen a few times. This sequence joins TRBV7-8 and TRBJ2-7, with D maybe TRBD2 (5 bases). CDR1 is SGHVS, CDR2 FQNEAQ, per germline. The V end was cut by 5 bases, the J end by 4 bases, with 12 bases between. The CDR3 is 13 residues long. For the CDR3, the DNA is TGTGCCAGCAGCGACACTAGTCGGTACGAGCAGTACTTC. It specifies CASSDTSRYEQYF. The variable domain in full, with the rest retrieved from reference TRBV7-8 and TRBJ2-7, is GAGVSQSPRYKVAKRGQDVALRCDPISGHVSLFWYQQALGQGPEFLTYFQNEAQLDKSGLPSDRFFAERPEGSVSTLKIQRTQQEDSAVYLCASSDTSRYEQYFGPGTRLTVT.

This clonotype has more than one count but fewer than ten. The chain combines TRBV5-6 with TRBJ2-4; D gene uncertain. The CDR3 spans 13 residues. Germline CDR1 SGHDT, CDR2 YYEEEE. V was clipped by 2 bases and J by 7 bases, with 10 bases between them. CDR3 sequence (DNA): TGTGCCAGCAGCTTTACTGGGGTTAACATTCAGTACTTC. Translated: CASSFTGVNIQYF.

This rearrangement joins TRBV7-3 to TRBJ2-3, with 12 nucleotides matching TRBD2. Germline V gene lookup returns CDR1 SGHTA and CDR2 FQGTGA. The CDR3 spans 18 residues. V shed 6 bases and J 0 bases; nucleotides not matched to a gene: 10. Here the CDR3 DNA reads TGTGCCAGCAGGCAGGGCAGACTAGCGGGAGCTAGCACAGATACGCAGTATTTT. Protein sequence: CASRQGRLAGASTDTQYF. The whole variable domain, remainder taken from reference TRBV7-3 and TRBJ2-3, is GAGVSQTPSNKVTEKGKYVELRCDPISGHTALYWYRQSLGQGPEFLIYFQGTGAADDSGLPNDRFFAVRPEGSVSTLKIQRTERGDSAVYLCASRQGRLAGASTDTQYFGPGTRLTVL.

This clonotype was seen only a few times. V usage is TRBV4-2 and J usage is TRBJ2-7, with D possibly TRBD2 on 6 matching bases. CDR1 is LGHNA, CDR2 YNFKEQ, per germline. V was cut by 3 bases and J by 7 bases, with 19 bases left in between. The CDR3 runs 15 residues. DNA for the CDR3: TGTGCCAGCAGCCACGAAAAGGAGGGCCAAAGGGAGCAGTACTTC. It translates to CASSHEKEGQREQYF.

At least ten counts were recorded for this clonotype. The chain carries TRBV24-1 and TRBJ2-1; 7 bases map to TRBD2. J was trimmed by 0 bases and V by 4 bases; bases with no gene match: 5. Germline CDR1 and CDR2: KGHDR and SFDVKD. There are 16 residues in the CDR3. The CDR3 reads CATSESGKSSYNEQFF. Here the CDR3 DNA reads TGTGCCACCAGTGAGAGCGGGAAGAGCTCCTACAATGAGCAGTTCTTC.

This chain uses TRBV4-2 with TRBJ1-1, with D uncertain. Germline V gene lookup returns CDR1 LGHNA and CDR2 YNFKEQ. V lost 4 bases and J 1 base, leaving 13 bases between the germline ends. The CDR3 runs to 15 residues. CDR3 loop: CASSLLAQANTEAFF. For the CDR3, the DNA is TGTGCCAGCAGCCTTTTAGCCCAAGCGAACACTGAAGCTTTCTTT.

This clonotype came up a few times. The chain carries TRBV9 and TRBJ2-3; D unclear. V shed 8 bases and J shed 0 bases, with 13 bases lying between them. This CDR3 is built from 14 residues. Germline CDR1 SGDLS, CDR2 YYNGEE. CDR3 loop: CASQEDQSTDTQYF. In DNA form, the CDR3 reads TGTGCCAGTCAAGAGGACCAGAGCACAGATACGCAGTATTTT.